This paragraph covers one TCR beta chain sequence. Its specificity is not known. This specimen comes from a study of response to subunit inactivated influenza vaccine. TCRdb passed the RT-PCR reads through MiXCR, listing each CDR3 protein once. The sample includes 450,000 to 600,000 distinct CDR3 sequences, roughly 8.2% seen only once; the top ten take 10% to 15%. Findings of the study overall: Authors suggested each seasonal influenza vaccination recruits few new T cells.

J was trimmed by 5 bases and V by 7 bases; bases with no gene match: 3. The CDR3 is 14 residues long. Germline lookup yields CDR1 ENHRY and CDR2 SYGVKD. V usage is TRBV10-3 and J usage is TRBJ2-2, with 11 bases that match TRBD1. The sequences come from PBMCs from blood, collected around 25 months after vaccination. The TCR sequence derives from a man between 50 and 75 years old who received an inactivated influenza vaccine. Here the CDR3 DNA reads TGTGCCATCACGGGGACAGGGGGGACCGGGGAGCTGTTTTTT. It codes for CAITGTGGTGELFF.